This TCR beta chain was profiled in a study of blood T cell repertoires in COVID-19. The table came from immunoSEQ multiplex PCR; TCRdb's copy has only in-frame clones and leaves some out. The sample holds under 200,000 clones; 84% are singletons and the top ten take less than 3.5%. Trimming cost V 7 bases and J 0 bases; bases outside gene matches: 4. The germline CDR1 and CDR2 sequences are ENHRY and SYGVKD. This CDR3 spans 14 amino acids. Cohorts were based on clinical histories the participants reported. The receptor comes from a woman aged 30 to 39 who had been exposed to COVID-19. The V call is TRBV10-3, the J call TRBJ2-3; 7 bases line up with TRBD1. The sequenced sample was PBMCs or T cells enriched from blood (not recorded which). In nucleotides, the CDR3 is TGTGCCATCAAAGGGACAGCTAGCACAGATACGCAGTATTTT. Encoded protein: CAIKGTASTDTQYF.